Below are 20 T cell receptor beta chains sequenced from a single sample in a study of cytomegalovirus exposure and HLA in healthy donors. PCR was performed using 60 Vbeta and 13 Jbeta primers. The data were produced by immunoSEQ multiplex PCR, yet TCRdb's version contains in-frame clones alone and is incomplete. The sample has about 90,000 clones, less than 65% seen once. Material for sequencing was PBMCs. Receptors originate from a woman aged 25 to 39 in good health and CMV-seropositive.

V and J are TRBV27 and TRBJ2-1; a weak D match, TRBD2 (5 bases). This CDR3 is 16 amino acids long. CDR1 and CDR2 (germline): MNHEY, SMNVEV (reference sequence). V shed 5 bases and J shed 0 bases, with 14 bases lying between them. The CDR3 spells CASSLRTSLSYNEQFF. The CDR3 DNA reads TGTGCCAGCAGTCTCCGGACTTCCCTCTCCTACAATGAGCAGTTCTTC.

This sequence joins TRBV15 and TRBJ2-1, with 13 bases matching TRBD2. Germline CDR1 and CDR2: LNHNV and YYDKDF (reference sequence). This CDR3 comprises 17 residues. V was clipped by 3 bases and J by 0 bases; unmatched bases: 2. In DNA form, the CDR3 reads TGTGCCACCAGCAGGACTAGCGGGGGGAGCTCCTACAATGAGCAGTTCTTC. Its translation: CATSRTSGGSSYNEQFF.

About this clone itself: Relative to the germline gene, one junction end is altered; a read error may explain this. The chain combines TRBV29-1 with TRBJ2-3, with TRBD1 identical over 9 bases. The length of the CDR3 is 13 residues. Germline V lookup: CDR1 SQVTM, CDR2 ANQGSEA. The chain's CDR3 is CSVEGQGRDTQYF. The CDR3 bases are TGCAGCGTCGAAGGACAGGGGAGGGATACGCAGTATTTT.

The chain recombines TRBV27 with TRBJ2-2; 15 bases are shared with TRBD2. The length of the CDR3 is 15 residues. With 4 bases clipped from V and 6 bases from J, the junction kept 0 bases outside the gene matches. Germline assignment: CDR1 MNHEY and CDR2 SMNVEV (reference sequence). CDR3 DNA sequence: TGTGCCAGCAGTTGGACTAGCGGGGGGGCCGGGGAGCTGTTTTTT. This encodes CASSWTSGGAGELFF.

This clone was seen a few times. The chain employs TRBV6-1 and TRBJ1-2; a weak D match, TRBD1 (6 bases). Germline CDR1 MNHNS, CDR2 SASEGT. Trimming took 5 bases from V and 0 from J, leaving 10 bases between them. The CDR3 extends over 14 amino acids. The CDR3 loop is CASSPGAPNYGYTF. In DNA form, the CDR3 reads TGTGCCAGCAGTCCAGGGGCCCCTAACTATGGCTACACCTTC.

This clone was found once. V gene TRBV18 combines with J gene TRBJ1-3; tentatively, D is TRBD1 (5 bases). CDR3 length: 17 residues. V lost 6 bases and J lost 1, with 19 bases in between. Per the germline V gene, CDR1 is KGHSH and CDR2 is LQKENI. CDR3 loop: CASSVTGSGSSGNTIYF. CDR3 DNA sequence: TGTGCCAGCTCCGTGACGGGTTCAGGGTCTTCTGGAAACACCATATATTTT. The full variable domain, with the rest looked up from reference TRBV18 and TRBJ1-3, is NAGVMQNPRHLVRRRGQEARLRCSPMKGHSHVYWYRQLPEEGLKFMVYLQKENIIDESGMPKERFSAEFPKEGPSILRIQQVVRGDSAAYFCASSVTGSGSSGNTIYFGEGSWLTVV.

The chain uses TRBV6-1 and TRBJ2-5, with 7 bases fitting TRBD1. CDR1 is MNHNS and CDR2 is SASEGT in the germline V gene. The trim removed 11 bases at V and 4 bases at J, leaving 4 bases unmatched. This CDR3 comprises 11 residues. This CDR3 reads CALRQGETQYF. The CDR3 DNA is TGTGCCCTGAGACAGGGAGAGACCCAGTACTTC.

V and J are TRBV20-1 and TRBJ2-5; D gene ambiguous. The CDR3 contains 11 residues. V shed 3 bases and J shed 5 bases, with 7 bases lying between them. From germline, CDR1 is DFQATT and CDR2 SNEGSKA (reference sequence). CDR3: CSASEEETQYF. In DNA, the CDR3 is TGCAGTGCTAGTGAGGAGGAGACCCAGTACTTC.

This chain links TRBV19 with TRBJ1-5; possible D gene TRBD1, 5 bases. The CDR3 covers 13 residues. Per the germline V gene, CDR1 is LNHDA and CDR2 is SQIVND (reference sequence). The V end lost 3 bases, the J end lost 5 bases, and 8 bases lay between the germline ends. CDR3 nucleotide sequence: TGTGCCAGTAGTATGTCGGGGGATCAGCCCCAGCATTTT. Protein: CASSMSGDQPQHF.

The chain has TRBV7-8 and TRBJ1-4; no definite D call. The germline gives CDR1 SGHVS, CDR2 FQNEAQ. The ends were cut back, 1 base at V and 8 bases at J, with 11 bases in the middle. The CDR3 is 14 residues long. For the CDR3, the DNA is TGTGCCAGCAGCTTAGGGCAGGATGACGAAAAACTGTTTTTT. It specifies CASSLGQDDEKLFF.

The V and J genes are TRBV28 and TRBJ2-7, with D maybe TRBD2 (5 bases). The CDR3 runs 14 residues. The V gene's germline CDR1 is MDHEN and CDR2 SYDVKM. With 4 bases removed from V and 4 bases from J, the gap between germline ends came to 14 bases. CDR3 in DNA: TGTGCCAGCAGTTCCCACTCGGGAAAATACGAGCAGTACTTC. Translation gives CASSSHSGKYEQYF.

This clone turned up a few times. This rearrangement joins TRBV7-2 to TRBJ1-1; 10 positions agree with TRBD1. The CDR3 has 16 residues. V was clipped by 5 bases and J by 2 bases; unmatched bases: 8. The germline V gene encodes CDR1 SGHTA and CDR2 FQGNSA. Written as DNA, the CDR3 is TGTGCCAGCAGCGTGGGACAGGGGATTACAAACACTGAAGCTTTCTTT. Its protein product is CASSVGQGITNTEAFF.

The chain employs TRBV19 and TRBJ2-7; D unclear. Germline V gene data show CDR1 as LNHDA and CDR2 as SQIVND (reference sequence). The CDR3 has 13 residues. Deletions cut 7 bases from V and 4 bases from J, with 14 bases between. In DNA, the CDR3 is TGTGCCAGTATGGGCGCCGGTCGATACGAGCAGTACTTC. As protein: CASMGAGRYEQYF.

This clone was counted a single time. The J gene is TRBJ2-7, the V gene TRBV19, with 7 bases fitting TRBD2. The length of the CDR3 is 14 residues. In germline, CDR1 is LNHDA, CDR2 SQIVND (reference sequence). V lost 3 bases to trimming and J lost 3 bases; unmatched junction nucleotides: 5. This CDR3 is CASSIGGTYYEQYF. CDR3 nucleotides: TGTGCCAGTAGTATCGGGGGGACCTACTACGAGCAGTACTTC.

The CDR3 DNA reads TGTGCCAGCAGCTTAGACCGGAAGGGGATGAGCTATGGCTACACCTTC. Its translation: CASSLDRKGMSYGYTF. V and J are TRBV7-8 and TRBJ1-2; maybe TRBD1 (5 bases). The CDR3 is 16 amino acids. V lost 1 base, J lost 4 bases, and 16 bases lay in between. Germline lookup yields CDR1 SGHVS and CDR2 FQNEAQ.

As to this clone: Other DNA sequences of this sample code for an identical CDR3. The CDR3 DNA reads TGTGCCAGCAGTGCCACAGGGTTTCAGCCCCAGCATTTT. This sequence encodes CASSATGFQPQHF. The rearrangement uses TRBV27 and TRBJ1-5; a weak D match, TRBD1 (6 bases). V was shortened by 5 bases and J by 6 bases, with 11 bases between the two germline ends. The CDR3 is made up of 13 amino acids. CDR1 is MNHEY, CDR2 SMNVEV, per germline (reference sequence).

This sequence joins TRBV21-1 and TRBJ1-1; the DNA was not used to check the table's D call, TRBD1. TRBV21-1 is classified as a pseudogene. The CDR3 contains 14 residues. CDR3 amino acids: CASSKAGQHTEAFF. The CDR3 DNA sequence: TGTGCCAGCAGCAAAGCGGGACAGCACACTGAAGCTTTCTTT.

This clone was observed a few times. The rearrangement joins TRBV19 to TRBJ1-5; no clear D gene. Germline V gene data show CDR1 as LNHDA and CDR2 as SQIVND (reference sequence). The V and J ends lost 3 bases and 0 bases respectively, with 12 bases between them. The CDR3 sequence is 16 residues long. CDR3 region: CASSIVLTISNQPQHF. Written as DNA, the CDR3 is TGTGCCAGTAGTATCGTTCTGACAATTAGCAATCAGCCCCAGCATTTT.

V and J are TRBV6-1 and TRBJ2-3, with TRBD1 as a possible D gene (5 bases). This CDR3 comprises 13 residues. The V and J ends lost 6 bases and 2 bases respectively, with 9 bases between them. CDR1 is MNHNS and CDR2 is SASEGT in the germline V gene. The CDR3 is CASSSRVTDTQYF. CDR3 nucleotide sequence: TGTGCCAGCAGCAGCAGGGTCACAGATACGCAGTATTTT.

The chain joins TRBV7-3 to TRBJ2-1, with TRBD2 matching over 9 bases. CDR1 SGHTA and CDR2 FQGTGA come from the germline V gene. This CDR3 contains 16 residues. V shed 4 bases and J 7 bases; nucleotides not matched to a gene: 11. CDR3 bases: TGTGCCAGCAGCTGGGGCGGGGGGGGCAATTTGAATGAGCAGTTCTTC. Translation: CASSWGGGGNLNEQFF.